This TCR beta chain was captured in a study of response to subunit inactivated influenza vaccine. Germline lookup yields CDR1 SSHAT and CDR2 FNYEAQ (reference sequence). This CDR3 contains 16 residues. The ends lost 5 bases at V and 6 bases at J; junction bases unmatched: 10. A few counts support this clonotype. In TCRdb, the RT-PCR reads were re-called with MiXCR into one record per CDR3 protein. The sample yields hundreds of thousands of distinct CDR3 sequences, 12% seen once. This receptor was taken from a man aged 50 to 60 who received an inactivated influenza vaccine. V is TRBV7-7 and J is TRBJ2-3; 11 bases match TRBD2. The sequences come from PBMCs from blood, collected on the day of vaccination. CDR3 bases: TGTGCCAGCAGCCCCGGGACTAGCGGCCTCCCGGATACGCAGTATTTT. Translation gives CASSPGTSGLPDTQYF.